The 15 T cell receptor beta chains presented below share a single source sample, sequenced in a study of control samples from healthy donors and cancer patients. Sequenced by immunoSEQ multiplex PCR; TCRdb stores in-frame clones only, minus some. Among around 110,000 clones listed, more than 70% were seen once. Input material: blood. These receptors were taken from a woman aged 70-85 years in good health.

The chain recombines TRBV12-3 or TRBV12-4 with TRBJ2-7; D possibly corresponds to TRBD2 (6 bases). V was pared by 8 bases and J by 0 bases, with 11 bases between. The CDR3 consists of 13 residues. CDR3 in amino acids: CASGGFGSYEQYF. The CDR3 DNA sequence: TGTGCCAGCGGGGGGTTCGGCTCCTACGAGCAGTACTTC.

This chain joins TRBV19 and TRBJ2-7; D tentatively fits TRBD1 or TRBD2 (6 bases each). Looked up from germline, CDR1 is LNHDA and CDR2 is SQIVND (reference sequence). Trimming removed 4 bases from V and 1 base from J, with 11 bases in between. The CDR3 contains 14 residues. DNA for the CDR3: TGTGCCAGTAGTAGGGGGGACACGTCCTACGAGCAGTACTTC. Its translation: CASSRGDTSYEQYF.

This chain joins TRBV9 and TRBJ2-3; 7 bases line up with TRBD2. V lost 7 bases, J lost 4 bases, and 12 bases stayed unmatched. Per germline, CDR1 SGDLS and CDR2 YYNGEE. This CDR3 has 15 amino acids. The CDR3: CASGLGGGGSDTQYF. The CDR3 nucleotides read TGTGCCAGCGGCCTTGGTGGGGGAGGGTCAGATACGCAGTATTTT.

The genes are TRBV12-3 or TRBV12-4 and TRBJ1-5; weak D call: TRBD1 (6 bases). V lost 4 bases and J 9 bases, leaving 10 bases between the germline ends. The CDR3 contains 12 residues. In DNA form, the CDR3 reads TGTGCCAGCAGTTATGGGGGCGGGCCCCAGCATTTT. The encoded protein is CASSYGGGPQHF.

The chain carries TRBV19 and TRBJ2-1, with a tentative D call TRBD1 (5 bases). This CDR3 comprises 15 residues. The germline gives CDR1 LNHDA, CDR2 SQIVND (reference sequence). The ends were cut back, 6 bases at V and 1 base at J, with 13 bases in the middle. CDR3 in DNA: TGTGCCAGTAGCCCAAAAGGGGCATCCTACAATGAGCAGTTCTTC. Residues: CASSPKGASYNEQFF.

V usage is TRBV18 and J usage is TRBJ2-5; a weak D match, TRBD1 (5 bases). The V end was cut by 0 bases, the J end by 4 bases, with 12 bases between. Germline CDR1 is KGHSH and CDR2 is LQKENI. The CDR3 is made up of 15 amino acids. DNA for the CDR3: TGTGCCAGCTCACCACCGCAGGGCTCACGAGAGACCCAGTACTTC. Amino acids: CASSPPQGSRETQYF.

The rearrangement links TRBV1 to TRBJ2-1; the D call TRBD2 from the table was never checked on the DNA. TRBV1 is labeled a pseudogene. There are 16 residues in the CDR3. The CDR3 DNA is TGCACCAGCAGCCAGCAGTGGGGGGGGCGGAACAATGAGCAGTTCTTC. Translated: CTSSQQWGGRNNEQFF.

The gene calls are TRBV2 and TRBJ1-1; 7 bases map to TRBD1. V dropped 0 bases and J dropped 5; count of bases not matched to a gene: 6. The germline V gene has CDR1 SNHLY and CDR2 FYNNEI. The CDR3 runs 15 residues. In DNA form, the CDR3 reads TGTGCCAGCAGTGAAGCTCAGGGGGGAGCGACTGAAGCTTTCTTT. The encoded protein is CASSEAQGGATEAFF.

V and J are TRBV29-1 and TRBJ1-1; D gene ambiguous. The CDR3 is made up of 12 amino acids. The germline V and J ends were trimmed by 7 bases and 1 base, with 10 bases remaining between them. Germline values: CDR1 SQVTM, CDR2 ANQGSEA. CDR3 nucleotide sequence: TGCAGCGGAGGGCACGGGAACACTGAAGCTTTCTTT. It translates to CSGGHGNTEAFF.

This clone was seen once. This rearrangement joins TRBV5-4 to TRBJ1-2; TRBD1 matches 8 bases. Per the germline V gene, CDR1 is SGHNT and CDR2 is YYREEE (reference sequence). The CDR3 spans 16 residues. V shed 4 bases and J 3 bases; nucleotides not matched to a gene: 11. CDR3 DNA sequence: TGTGCCAGCAGCCCCCGGACAGGGACCCCTCACTATGGCTACACCTTC. It specifies CASSPRTGTPHYGYTF.

The V gene is TRBV7-8, the J gene TRBJ2-5; 12 bases agree with TRBD2. The CDR3 contains 16 residues. Unmatched junction bases numbered 7, after V lost 3 bases and J lost 5 bases. CDR1 and CDR2 from the germline V gene are SGHVS and FQNEAQ. The CDR3 here is CASSLMTSGGSETQYF. In DNA, the CDR3 is TGTGCCAGCAGCTTGATGACTAGCGGGGGATCGGAGACCCAGTACTTC.

The chain joins TRBV5-1 to TRBJ2-3; TRBD2 matches 8 bases. J was trimmed by 0 bases and V by 7 bases; bases with no gene match: 10. CDR3 length: 16 residues. Looked up from germline, CDR1 is SGHRS and CDR2 is YFSETQ. The chain's CDR3 is CASEAGLVASTDTQYF. DNA of the CDR3: TGCGCCAGCGAGGCGGGACTAGTGGCTAGCACAGATACGCAGTATTTT.

This chain uses TRBV4-1 with TRBJ2-1, with TRBD2 matching over 11 bases. J lost 7 bases, V lost 1 base, and 9 bases had no gene match. Germline V CDR1 and CDR2: MGHRA, YSYEKL. This CDR3 region has 17 residues. In DNA, the CDR3 is TGCGCCAGCAGCCAAGCGGGGGCTAGCGGGGGGTTAAATGAGCAGTTCTTC. Its translation: CASSQAGASGGLNEQFF.

The chain combines TRBV12-3 or TRBV12-4 with TRBJ1-2; D is unclear. V lost 3 bases and J lost 1, with 6 bases in between. This CDR3 region has 13 residues. CDR3 in amino acids: CASSFIGNYGYTF. The CDR3 nucleotides read TGTGCCAGCAGTTTTATCGGTAACTATGGCTACACCTTC.

This clone showed up just a few times. Other nucleotide sequences from this sample produce the same CDR3. The gene calls are TRBV4-1 and TRBJ1-2; D gene unclear. CDR1 is MGHRA and CDR2 is YSYEKL in the germline V gene. V was shortened by 2 bases and J by 5 bases, with 6 bases between the two germline ends. The CDR3 has 12 amino acids. CDR3 in DNA: TGCGCCAGCAGCCAACCGGATTATGGCTACACCTTC. This translates into CASSQPDYGYTF.